A single sample is the source of the 4 T cell receptor beta chains below, sequenced in a study of blood T cell repertoires in COVID-19 (dated by TCRdb to 2018 to 2020). The method behind the library was the immunoSEQ multiplex PCR assay. The source is immuneACCESS, and TCRdb retained only in-frame sequences with V and J called. Part of the clones is not carried over; for the studies checked, unresolved V genes explain less than half of this, and the remainder is unexplained. Present in this sample are approximately 65,000 clones, over 65% of which were seen just once. Jointly, the top ten make up approximately 20% of the sample. Source material: peripheral blood. The source is a human donor in a cohort sampled during active COVID-19.

The chain links TRBV3-1 (or the pseudogene TRBV3-2) to TRBJ2-3; 12 bases match TRBD1. V trimming: 4 bases; J trimming: 5 bases; junction bases outside the gene matches: 4. This CDR3 has 15 residues. Germline CDR1 is LGHDT and CDR2 is YNNKEL (reference sequence). The CDR3 nucleotides are TGTGCCAGCAGCCGCCGGGACAGGGGGCGAGATACGCAGTATTTT. As protein: CASSRRDRGRDTQYF.

V gene TRBV7-9 combines with J gene TRBJ2-7, with 8 bases that match TRBD1. The CDR3 is 14 amino acids. The germline gives CDR1 SEHNR, CDR2 FQNEAQ (reference sequence). J lost 5 bases, V lost 5 bases, and 8 bases had no gene match. The CDR3 here is CASSVDRDGDEQYF. DNA for the CDR3: TGTGCCAGCAGCGTGGACAGGGACGGAGACGAGCAGTACTTC.

V and J are TRBV2 and TRBJ1-1; TRBD1 matches 8 bases. The CDR3 spans 14 residues. The ends lost 4 bases at V and 5 bases at J; junction bases unmatched: 6. The germline V gene encodes CDR1 SNHLY and CDR2 FYNNEI. CDR3 DNA: TGTGCCAGCAGTGGTAGGACAGGGAGTACTGAAGCTTTCTTT. Amino acids: CASSGRTGSTEAFF.

V gene TRBV29-1 combines with J gene TRBJ1-1; 10 nucleotides line up with TRBD1. The CDR3 has 12 amino acids. J was trimmed by 6 bases and V by 7 bases; bases with no gene match: 5. From germline, CDR1 is SQVTM and CDR2 ANQGSEA. The CDR3 nucleotides are TGCAGCGCGAACGGACAGGGGGCTGAAGCTTTCTTT. The encoded protein is CSANGQGAEAFF.